This T cell receptor (beta chain) appears in the sequencing data of a study of T cell repertoires in cytomegalovirus infection. The CDR3 is 14 residues long. V gave up 1 base and J gave up 4 bases, with 13 bases separating them. Germline CDR1 DFQATT, CDR2 SNEGSKA (reference sequence). TCRdb used MiXCR to reprocess the reads, holding one entry per CDR3 protein. Of about 210,000 distinct CDR3 sequences listed, around 6.2% are singletons. This clonotype originated in a human donor in good health (CMV status not recorded). Some clones in this sample may be carry-over from other donors' samples. The sequenced sample consisted of PBMCs. The rearrangement joins TRBV20-1 to TRBJ2-5; perhaps TRBD1 as D (7 bases). CDR3 protein: CSARVEGALETQYF. The CDR3 DNA follows: TGCAGTGCTAGAGTGGAGGGGGCCCTAGAGACCCAGTACTTC.